This T cell receptor (beta chain) is from a study of T cell responses to AZD1222 COVID-19 vaccine (dated by TCRdb to the early 2020s). A note on the overall study: AZD1222 recipients with second doses at about 4 weeks or about 12 weeks were pooled, because spike-specific TCR depth and breadth did not differ between schedules. A total of more than 230 trial participants underwent TCR sequencing, of whom around 200 received two doses of AZD1222 and about 25 received two doses of the MenACWY control vaccine. Trial participants were enrolled by age into 18-55, 56-69 and 70-plus year subgroups, with roughly 150, 30 and 60 TCR-sequenced participants respectively.

Of note for this clone: What this receptor recognizes is not known. No per-base quality is available; no much larger clone lies one base away.

What this sample's time point label stands for: baseline before first vaccination. Vaccinee samples were obtained from the UK trials COV001 and COV002, which included a single-blind randomized controlled phase 2/3 trial of AZD1222 (ChAdOx1 nCoV-19) in healthy adults. Trial participant PBMC samples were collected at day 0 and day 28 after the second dose for TCRbeta chain sequencing. The CDR3 regions of human TCRbeta chains were subjected to immunosequencing. Per the original workflow: Repertoire TCRs were matched against a reference library of SARS-CoV-2-specific TCRs generated with the MIRA antigen-specificity platform. Breadth was defined as the fraction of unique TCRs that were SARS-CoV-2-associated. Depth was defined as the fraction of total T cells that were SARS-CoV-2-associated. Using the MIRA data, each spike-specific TCR was mapped to the spike region that the TCR reacts to and placed in a CD4 or CD8 class. Log10-transformed breadth and depth values were compared by one-way ANOVA with Sidak's multiple comparisons tests. TCRdb provides this immuneACCESS table in a form limited to in-frame rearrangements. Some clones are lacking; in checked studies, under half of them reflect an unresolved V gene, and why the rest are absent is not known. V, J and clone size were drawn from that table, and D and trimming were deduced from the DNA. Within this sample are about 180,000 clones, with roughly nine tenths of them counted one time only. The ten largest clones capture 1.5% to 2% of the sample.

The germline V gene specifies SGHTA as CDR1 and FQGTGA as CDR2. V is clipped by 6 bases and J by 4 bases, and the sequence between their germline boundaries is 7 bases long. From cysteine to phenylalanine, the CDR3 is 12 amino acids long. Only CDR3 DNA remains: 36 bases, in frame from the first base. Broader findings and caveats from the paper: The vaccine-associated CD4 TCRs covered the entire spike protein, and the dominant responses fell in regions 160-218 and 743-854. Because no day 14 peak-response samples were available, the repertoires could be characterized only after the peak T cell response. Participants were mostly white British, with more females than males. The authors suggested clonal diversity may have been underestimated. Conclusions about previously exposed vaccinees are limited, since just 5 or 6 AZD1222 recipients were seropositive for SARS-CoV-2 at baseline. The 56-69-year group was small, and its depth increase did not reach significance, likely because of low power. Epitopes outside the regions mutated in the B.1.351 and B.1.1.7 variants were reportedly recognized by nearly half of the unique spike-specific TCRs. A significant rise in spike-specific TCR breadth and depth was observed after two AZD1222 doses relative to day 0 and relative to MenACWY recipients.

The TCR sequence derives from an adult in good health. The chain couples TRBV7-3 to TRBJ2-1; a tentative D match to TRBD2 spans 5 bases. The sample consisted of peripheral blood, taken on day 0 of AZD1222 vaccination. The CDR3 protein sequence reads: CASSEGYNEQFF. The nucleotide sequence is given as TGTGCCAGCAGTGAGGGTTACAATGAGCAGTTCTTC.